This is a list of T cell receptor beta chains from one sample in a study of blood T cells in healthy people across ages. One entry per CDR3 protein results from TCRdb running MiXCR on the 5' RACE reads. The sample comprises 1.2 million to 1.5 million distinct CDR3 sequences, approximately 59% of which are singletons, and about 6.3% rests with the top ten. Sequencing input: blood. These receptors came from a young man in good health. Each CDR3 is given with its conserved first and last residue. D genes are given only for firm matches. Clone size is shown for a subset of rows, as once, few, many or a class of expanded clone.

>TRBV27|TRBD1|TRBJ2-5|.
CASSLRDRSETQYF
TGTGCCAGCAGTTTGAGGGACAGGAGTGAGACCCAGTACTTC
>TRBV3-1|.|TRBJ2-4|few
CASSPSETRALAKNIQYF
TGTGCCAGCAGCCCCTCCGAGACTAGGGCGCTCGCCAAAAACATTCAGTACTTC
>TRBV20-1|.|TRBJ2-3|.
CSAREDLRTDTQYF
TGCAGTGCTAGAGAGGACTTGCGCACAGATACGCAGTATTTT
>TRBV12-3/TRBV12-4|.|TRBJ1-1|.
CTSSPGAFF
TGTACCAGCAGTCCCGGAGCTTTCTTT
>TRBV10-3|.|TRBJ2-7|.
CAISEETGEQYF
TGTGCCATCAGTGAGGAAACAGGGGAGCAGTACTTC
>TRBV2|TRBD2|TRBJ2-7|.
CASSALAGESEQYF
TGTGCCAGCAGTGCCCTAGCGGGAGAGTCCGAGCAGTACTTC
>TRBV7-6|TRBD1|TRBJ2-3|.
CASSLRSGTGGTDTQYF
TGTGCCAGCAGCTTACGGTCTGGGACAGGGGGCACAGATACGCAGTATTTT
>TRBV18|.|TRBJ1-2|few
CASSGTGPYGYTF
TGTGCCAGCTCAGGGACCGGGCCTTATGGCTACACCTTC
>TRBV12-3/TRBV12-4|.|TRBJ2-6|few
CASSLERRSSGANVLTF
TGTGCCAGCAGTTTAGAACGCCGTAGCTCTGGGGCCAACGTCCTGACTTTC
>TRBV6-5|TRBD2|TRBJ2-1|.
CASGGLAGGLEFF
TGTGCCAGCGGTGGACTAGCGGGAGGCTTGGAGTTCTTC
>TRBV6-4|TRBD1|TRBJ1-1|few
CASSDSGTGMQNTEAFF
TGTGCCAGCAGTGACTCGGGGACAGGTATGCAGAACACTGAAGCTTTCTTT
>TRBV9|TRBD1|TRBJ2-7|.
CASSAGQGPIYEQYF
TGTGCCAGCAGCGCTGGACAGGGGCCGATCTACGAGCAGTACTTC
>TRBV4-3|TRBD1|TRBJ2-5|.
CASSQVEDGTGAETQYF
TGCGCCAGCAGCCAAGTGGAAGACGGGACAGGCGCCGAGACCCAGTACTTC
>TRBV5-1|TRBD2|TRBJ2-1|.
CASSSTSGPSYNEQFF
TGCGCCAGCAGTTCTACTAGCGGGCCATCCTACAATGAGCAGTTCTTC
>TRBV7-8|.|TRBJ2-7|.
CASSLVREKQYF
TGTGCCAGCAGCTTAGTAAGGGAAAAGCAGTACTTC
>TRBV7-9|TRBD2|TRBJ2-1|few
CASSFGRGRNNEQFF
TGTGCCAGCAGCTTCGGGAGGGGTCGGAACAATGAGCAGTTCTTC
>TRBV20-1|.|TRBJ2-7|few
CSARITGTYEQYF
TGCAGTGCTAGAATTACAGGGACCTACGAGCAGTACTTC
>TRBV7-2|TRBD1|TRBJ1-1|.
CASSLYGTGLNTEAFF
TGTGCCAGCAGCTTATATGGGACAGGGTTGAACACTGAAGCTTTCTTT
>TRBV2|.|TRBJ2-2|.
CASSVEGELFF
TGTGCCAGCAGCGTTGAAGGGGAGCTGTTTTTT
>TRBV25-1|.|TRBJ1-3|.
CASSPLDRVGNTIYF
TGTGCCAGCAGTCCCCTCGACCGCGTTGGAAACACCATATATTTT
>TRBV6-5|.|TRBJ2-3|.
CASSPRAVSTQYF
TGTGCCAGCAGCCCCAGGGCTGTTAGTACGCAGTATTTT
>TRBV10-3|.|TRBJ2-3|once
CAISEPPGRDVYF
TGTGCCATCAGTGAGCCACCGGGGCGGGACGTGTATTTT
>TRBV28|.|TRBJ2-2|.
CASNSGRTVTGELFF
TGTGCCAGCAACTCAGGACGGACCGTTACCGGGGAGCTGTTTTTT
>TRBV7-9|.|TRBJ2-7|.
CASSQSFGEQYF
TGTGCCAGCAGCCAAAGTTTTGGCGAGCAGTACTTC
>TRBV29-1|.|TRBJ2-4|few
CSVEEFGQPWPTSKNIQYF
TGCAGCGTTGAAGAATTTGGGCAGCCATGGCCCACCTCTAAAAACATTCAGTACTTC
>TRBV29-1|.|TRBJ2-5|.
CSGEDGGQQYF
TGCAGCGGTGAAGATGGAGGACAGCAGTACTTC
>TRBV4-3|TRBD1|TRBJ1-2|few
CASSQEWTGWNYGYTF
TGCGCCAGCAGCCAAGAGTGGACAGGCTGGAACTATGGCTACACCTTC
>TRBV4-2|.|TRBJ2-7|few
CASSQRGGGSSYEQYF
TGTGCCAGCAGCCAAAGAGGGGGGGGAAGCTCCTACGAGCAGTACTTC
>TRBV4-1|TRBD1|TRBJ2-7|.
CASSHIGQVYEQYF
TGCGCCAGCAGCCACATAGGACAGGTCTACGAGCAGTACTTC
>TRBV3-1|.|TRBJ2-7|.
CASSLGLSLSYEQYF
TGTGCCAGCAGCCTTGGACTGTCGTTATCCTACGAGCAGTACTTC
>TRBV6-5|.|TRBJ2-3|.
CASSYTGSRDTDTQYF
TGTGCCAGCAGTTATACAGGATCGCGGGACACAGATACGCAGTATTTT
>TRBV7-9|.|TRBJ1-6|.
CASSQDRDSPLHF
TGTGCCAGCAGCCAGGACAGAGATTCACCCCTCCACTTT
>TRBV27|TRBD1|TRBJ1-2|.
CASSLTGGAYGYTF
TGTGCCAGCAGTTTGACAGGGGGCGCCTATGGCTACACCTTC
>TRBV2|.|TRBJ2-1|.
CASREDNSSYNEQFF
TGTGCCAGCAGGGAAGATAATAGCTCCTACAATGAGCAGTTCTTC
>TRBV25-1|.|TRBJ2-7|.
CASSEAHQGGQYF
TGTGCCAGCAGTGAAGCACACCAGGGAGGGCAGTACTTC
>TRBV7-8|TRBD1|TRBJ2-7|.
CASSLLGQPPYEQYF
TGTGCCAGCAGCTTATTGGGACAGCCACCCTACGAGCAGTACTTC
>TRBV11-2|.|TRBJ1-2|.
CASSLVLPGESYGYTF
TGTGCCAGCAGCTTAGTCCTCCCCGGAGAAAGCTATGGCTACACCTTC
>TRBV6-5|TRBD2|TRBJ2-1|many
CASSYSKGLAGATAEQFF
TGTGCCAGCAGTTACTCGAAGGGACTAGCGGGAGCAACGGCTGAGCAGTTCTTC
>TRBV2|TRBD1|TRBJ1-5|.
CASSDFRGHQPQHF
TGTGCCAGCAGTGATTTCAGGGGGCACCAGCCCCAGCATTTT
>TRBV5-1|.|TRBJ1-1|.
CASSGDQNTEAFF
TGCGCCAGCAGCGGGGATCAGAACACTGAAGCTTTCTTT
>TRBV29-1|.|TRBJ1-3|few
CSVEGGETLRNTIYF
TGCAGCGTTGAAGGAGGGGAGACTTTGAGAAACACCATATATTTT
>TRBV30|.|TRBJ2-7|.
CAWSRRGSYEQYF
TGTGCCTGGAGTAGGCGGGGCTCCTACGAGCAGTACTTC
>TRBV14|TRBD1|TRBJ1-1|once
CASSRVAGGFNTEAFF
TGTGCCTCCTCAAGGGTGGCAGGGGGTTTCAACACTGAAGCTTTCTTT
>TRBV3-1|.|TRBJ2-7|.
CASSQMDGACEQYF
TGTGCCAGCAGCCAAATGGACGGAGCCTGCGAGCAGTACTTC
>TRBV28|TRBD1|TRBJ1-2|once
CASSESGQGAFGYTF
TGTGCCAGCAGTGAATCGGGACAGGGGGCGTTCGGCTACACCTTC
>TRBV28|.|TRBJ2-7|.
CASSGGPGYEQYF
TGTGCCAGCAGTGGGGGCCCGGGGTACGAGCAGTACTTC
>TRBV7-9|.|TRBJ2-5|few
CASSIRGADAETQYF
TGTGCCAGCAGCATTCGAGGAGCCGACGCGGAGACCCAGTACTTC
>TRBV6-1|.|TRBJ2-7|.
CASSEAADRLYEQYF
TGTGCCAGCAGTGAAGCGGCCGACAGGCTTTACGAGCAGTACTTC
>TRBV14|.|TRBJ2-5|few
CASSPKQGGTQYF
TGTGCCAGCAGCCCAAAGCAAGGCGGGACCCAGTACTTC
>TRBV12-3/TRBV12-4|TRBD1|TRBJ2-1|few
CASSSGTGWDNEQFF
TGTGCCAGCAGTTCCGGGACAGGGTGGGACAATGAGCAGTTCTTC
>TRBV6-5|.|TRBJ1-1|once
CASSYGLGGAEAFF
TGTGCCAGCAGTTACGGGCTTGGGGGGGCTGAAGCTTTCTTT
>TRBV2|.|TRBJ2-1|many
CASSEESYNEQFF
TGTGCCAGCAGTGAGGAATCCTACAATGAGCAGTTCTTC
>TRBV12-3/TRBV12-4|.|TRBJ1-2|.
CASSVSGSDGYTF
TGTGCCAGCAGTGTATCAGGGAGCGATGGCTACACCTTC
>TRBV21-1|.|TRBJ2-7|.
CASSTGRGSYEQYF
TGTGCCAGCAGCACCGGACGGGGATCCTACGAGCAGTACTTC
>TRBV27|.|TRBJ2-7|.
CASSLIGGHSYEQYF
TGTGCCAGCAGTTTGATAGGGGGGCATTCTTACGAGCAGTACTTC
>TRBV12-3/TRBV12-4|.|TRBJ2-3|.
CASSPYTQYF
TGTGCCAGCAGTCCGTATACGCAGTATTTT
>TRBV3-1|.|TRBJ2-1|.
CASSSQGGPSSYNEQFF
TGTGCCAGCAGTTCCCAGGGCGGTCCTAGCTCCTACAATGAGCAGTTCTTC
>TRBV11-1|.|TRBJ2-7|.
CASSPGTGQFYEQYF
TGTGCCAGCTCGCCAGGGACCGGACAGTTCTACGAGCAGTACTTC
>TRBV6-2/TRBV6-3|.|TRBJ2-7|once
CASSFGVANYEQYF
TGTGCCAGCAGCTTTGGGGTCGCCAACTACGAGCAGTACTTC